Reported below is one TCR beta chain. V lost 0 bases to trimming and J lost 6 bases; unmatched junction nucleotides: 12. This CDR3 has 19 amino acids. Germline assignment: CDR1 MNHEY and CDR2 SMNVEV (reference sequence). The data are from a study of blood T cell repertoires in COVID-19. Only in-frame clones appear in the TCRdb table, and some are missing; sequencing was by immunoSEQ multiplex PCR. The table records about 270,000 clones, about 87% of them present only once. The rearrangement links TRBV27 to TRBJ1-6; 9 bases map to TRBD1. This clonotype originated in a woman aged 45-65 years who had recovered from COVID-19. Specimen: PBMCs or T cells enriched from blood (not recorded which). The CDR3 spells CASSLSNRDRAKVNSPLHF. CDR3 DNA: TGTGCCAGCAGTTTATCAAATCGGGACAGGGCGAAAGTTAATTCACCCCTCCACTTT.